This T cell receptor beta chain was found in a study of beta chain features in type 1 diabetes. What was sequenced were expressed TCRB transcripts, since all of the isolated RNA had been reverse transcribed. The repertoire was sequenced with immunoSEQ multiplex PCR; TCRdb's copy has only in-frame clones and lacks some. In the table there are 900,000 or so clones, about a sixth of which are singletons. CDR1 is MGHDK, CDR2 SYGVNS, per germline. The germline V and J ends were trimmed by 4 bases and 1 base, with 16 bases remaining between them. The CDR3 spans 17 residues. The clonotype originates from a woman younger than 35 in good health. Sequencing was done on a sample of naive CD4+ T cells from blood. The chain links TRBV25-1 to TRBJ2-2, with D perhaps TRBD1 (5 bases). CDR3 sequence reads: CASSGSAQGWNTGELFF. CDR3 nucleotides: TGTGCCAGCAGTGGATCAGCGCAGGGTTGGAACACCGGGGAGCTGTTTTTT.